What follows are 22 T cell receptor beta chains derived from one specimen sequenced in a study of cytomegalovirus exposure and HLA in healthy donors. Sequencing was performed with immunoSEQ multiplex PCR; in TCRdb, only in-frame clones are kept and a portion is missing. The profile covers tens of thousands of clones, with approximately 94% appearing a single time and about 3.5% taken by the ten largest. Sequenced material: PBMCs. The receptor set was obtained from a woman younger than 30 in good health and CMV-seropositive.

CDR3 protein: CASSLDLRRGLVRYNEQFF. CDR3 in DNA: TGTGCCAGCAGCTTAGATTTACGCAGGGGGCTGGTGAGGTACAATGAGCAGTTCTTC. The chain links TRBV11-2 to TRBJ2-1, with 8 bases aligning to TRBD1. CDR3 length equals 19 residues. From germline, CDR1 is SGHAT and CDR2 FQNNGV. Trimming cost V 0 bases and J 4 bases; bases outside gene matches: 14.

V and J are TRBV28 and TRBJ1-2, with D possibly being TRBD1 (6 bases). The germline V gene has CDR1 MDHEN and CDR2 SYDVKM. This CDR3 spans 13 amino acids. With 4 bases removed from V and 2 bases from J, the gap between germline ends came to 8 bases. The CDR3 nucleotides are TGTGCCAGCAGTTCCGGGACAAACTATGGCTACACCTTC. It specifies CASSSGTNYGYTF.

The chain employs TRBV4-3 and TRBJ2-7; TRBD2 is a possible D gene (6 bases). The CDR3 runs to 15 residues. With 3 bases removed from V and 6 bases from J, the gap between germline ends came to 18 bases. CDR1 is LGHNA and CDR2 is YSLEER in the germline V gene. The chain's CDR3 is CASSQARLVGSEQYF. The CDR3 nucleotides are TGCGCCAGCAGCCAGGCCCGACTAGTGGGGAGCGAGCAGTACTTC.

The rearrangement joins TRBV4-1 to TRBJ2-1; 10 bases fit TRBD1. The CDR3 runs 15 residues. Germline lookup yields CDR1 MGHRA and CDR2 YSYEKL. The trim removed 0 bases at V and 6 bases at J, leaving 2 bases unmatched. CDR3 sequence: CASSQDRDRGNEQFF. As DNA, the CDR3 is TGCGCCAGCAGCCAAGACAGGGACAGGGGCAATGAGCAGTTCTTC.

Comments on this clone: Other DNA sequences of this sample code for an identical CDR3. CDR3: CSVAGSNQPQHF. Written as DNA, the CDR3 is TGCAGCGTTGCAGGGAGCAATCAGCCCCAGCATTTT. This sequence joins TRBV29-1 and TRBJ1-5, with a tentative D call TRBD1 (5 bases). The V end lost 4 bases, the J end lost 1 base, and 5 bases lay between the germline ends. Germline V CDR1 and CDR2: SQVTM, ANQGSEA. The CDR3 consists of 12 residues.

The chain is built from TRBV12-1 and TRBJ2-1; the table's D gene call, TRBD1, was not cross checked with the DNA. TRBV12-1 is deemed a pseudogene. CDR3 length equals 12 residues. Here the CDR3 reads CASSFTGNEQFF. Here the CDR3 DNA reads TGTGCCAGCAGCTTTACAGGCAATGAGCAGTTCTTC.

DNA of the CDR3: TGTGCCAGCAGTGACTCCCCGTCTGGGGCCAACGTCCTGACTTTC. Protein sequence: CASSDSPSGANVLTF. The chain carries TRBV6-4 and TRBJ2-6; no firm D call. CDR3 length: 15 residues. Germline assignment: CDR1 MRHNA and CDR2 SNTAGT. V lost 0 bases and J lost 1, with 4 bases in between.

V usage is TRBV5-6 and J usage is TRBJ2-7; D unclear. The CDR3 runs 11 residues. Germline-derived CDR1 and CDR2 are SGHDT and YYEEEE. The V end lost 3 bases, the J end lost 3 bases, and 4 bases lay between the germline ends. CDR3 in DNA: TGTGCCAGCAGCTCCTACTACGAGCAGTACTTC. Translating it yields CASSSYYEQYF.

The rearrangement joins TRBV11-2 to TRBJ2-5; tentative D call: TRBD2 (6 bases). V lost 1 base and J lost 7, with 7 bases in between. CDR3 length equals 12 residues. Germline V gene data show CDR1 as SGHAT and CDR2 as FQNNGV. CDR3: CASSLGGVTQYF. The CDR3 coding sequence is TGTGCCAGCAGCTTAGGGGGGGTGACCCAGTACTTC.

V and J are TRBV7-2 and TRBJ2-1; D ambiguous. Trimming took 5 bases from V and 8 from J, leaving 4 bases between them. The CDR3 spans 10 residues. Looked up from germline, CDR1 is SGHTA and CDR2 is FQGNSA. This CDR3 reads CASSHYEQFF. The DNA for the CDR3 is TGTGCCAGCAGCCACTATGAGCAGTTCTTC.

The chain links TRBV7-2 to TRBJ2-2; D not resolved. The CDR3 sequence is 17 residues long. V dropped 0 bases and J dropped 2 bases, with 13 bases sitting between them. The germline gives CDR1 SGHTA, CDR2 FQGNSA. CDR3 nucleotides: TGTGCCAGCAGCTTAGCGCCTTATGGTAGAAACACCGGGGAGCTGTTTTTT. Translated, it gives CASSLAPYGRNTGELFF. The complete variable domain, with remaining parts taken from reference TRBV7-2 and TRBJ2-2, reads GAGVSQSPSNKVTEKGKDVELRCDPISGHTALYWYRQSLGQGLEFLIYFQGNSAPDKSGLPSDRFSAERTGGSVSTLTIQRTQQEDSAVYLCASSLAPYGRNTGELFFGEGSRLTVL.

The V gene is TRBV4-1, the J gene TRBJ2-3; TRBD2 is a possible D gene (5 bases). This CDR3 is 16 amino acids long. The V end was cut by 3 bases, the J end by 6 bases, with 19 bases between. Germline V lookup: CDR1 MGHRA, CDR2 YSYEKL. CDR3 region: CASSQGATRGVDTQYF. Written as DNA, the CDR3 is TGCGCCAGCAGCCAGGGAGCTACCCGCGGTGTGGATACGCAGTATTTT.

This clone occurred once. CDR3 DNA sequence: TGTGCCAGCAGCTTGGCCTCTGGCGGCTACTACGAGCAGTACTTC. It yields the protein CASSLASGGYYEQYF. The V gene is TRBV5-4, the J gene TRBJ2-7; D ambiguous. This CDR3 region has 15 residues. V dropped 0 bases and J dropped 3 bases, with 13 bases sitting between them. Per germline, CDR1 SGHNT and CDR2 YYREEE (reference sequence).

The table lists this clone with a count of one. The chain uses TRBV4-2 and TRBJ2-7; 7 bases line up with TRBD1. The CDR3 runs 19 residues. Germline V gene data show CDR1 as LGHNA and CDR2 as YNFKEQ. V lost 1 base to trimming and J lost 0 bases; unmatched junction nucleotides: 15. This chain's CDR3 is CASSQGGYDRAKSSYEQYF. CDR3 in DNA: TGTGCCAGCAGCCAAGGGGGATACGACAGGGCGAAAAGCTCCTACGAGCAGTACTTC.

This rearrangement joins TRBV28 to TRBJ2-2, with 7 positions matching TRBD1. Germline lookup yields CDR1 MDHEN and CDR2 SYDVKM. Trimming took 7 bases from V and 3 from J; bases not matched to a gene: 8. The CDR3 is 15 residues long. The CDR3 is CASKPRQGDTGELFF. CDR3 nucleotide sequence: TGTGCCAGCAAACCACGACAGGGTGACACCGGGGAGCTGTTTTTT.

The rearrangement joins TRBV29-1 to TRBJ2-5; 7 bases map to TRBD2. The V segment lost 6 bases and the J segment 2 bases; nucleotides outside the gene matches: 9. CDR1 SQVTM and CDR2 ANQGSEA come from the germline V gene. The CDR3 is 14 amino acids. CDR3 amino acids: CSVQAGLEQETQYF. The CDR3 DNA reads TGCAGCGTCCAAGCGGGGCTGGAACAAGAGACCCAGTACTTC.

The chain couples TRBV27 to TRBJ2-5, with 12 bases aligning to TRBD2. CDR1 is MNHEY and CDR2 is SMNVEV in the germline V gene (reference sequence). This CDR3 is built from 16 residues. Unmatched junction bases numbered 9, after V lost 5 bases and J lost 5 bases. CDR3 sequence: CASSGRTSGGRETQYF. The CDR3 nucleotides are TGTGCCAGCAGTGGAAGAACTAGCGGGGGGCGGGAGACCCAGTACTTC.

The chain links TRBV7-8 to TRBJ2-7, with a weak D call TRBD2 (5 bases). The CDR3 totals 14 residues. Between the trimmed V and J ends, which lost 1 base and 5 bases, there was a span of 12 bases. In germline, CDR1 is SGHVS, CDR2 FQNEAQ. The CDR3 loop is CASSLVGLSDEQYF. Written as DNA, the CDR3 is TGTGCCAGCAGCTTAGTTGGGCTTAGCGACGAGCAGTACTTC.

The rearrangement joins TRBV28 to TRBJ2-3; D uncertain. Per the germline V gene, CDR1 is MDHEN and CDR2 is SYDVKM. Trimming removed 6 bases at V and 7 bases at J, with 14 bases between. This CDR3 has 13 amino acids. CDR3 sequence: CASRPDSRNTQYF. The DNA of the CDR3 is TGTGCCAGCAGACCCGACTCTCGAAATACGCAGTATTTT.

This clone was counted between two and nine times. The chain uses TRBV28 and TRBJ2-7, with a possible D match to TRBD1 (6 bases). The CDR3 covers 13 residues. V was cut by 5 bases and J by 5 bases, with 13 bases left in between. Germline V gene lookup returns CDR1 MDHEN and CDR2 SYDVKM. The CDR3 region has the DNA TGTGCCAGCAGTCCCCACAGGGTAAACGAGCAGTACTTC. It codes for CASSPHRVNEQYF.

The V gene is TRBV7-9, the J gene TRBJ1-4, with TRBD1 identical over 10 bases. The CDR3 runs to 16 residues. CDR1 is SEHNR and CDR2 is FQNEAQ in the germline V gene (reference sequence). V dropped 5 bases and J dropped 6; count of bases not matched to a gene: 9. CDR3 in DNA: TGTGCCAGCAGCGACGGACAGGGGGTCCCGGATGAAAAACTGTTTTTT. Its translation is CASSDGQGVPDEKLFF.

The V call is TRBV9, the J call TRBJ2-3; 14 bases fit TRBD2. CDR3 size: 16 residues. V gave up 4 bases and J gave up 8 bases; unmatched junction bases: 9. Germline loops: CDR1 SGDLS, CDR2 YYNGEE. This chain's CDR3 is CASSFGLAGGSFTQYF. The CDR3 DNA reads as TGTGCCAGCAGCTTCGGACTAGCGGGAGGATCCTTTACGCAGTATTTT.